This is a list of T cell receptor beta chains from one sample in a study of radiotherapy plus CTLA-4 blockade in lung cancer. TCRdb keeps only in-frame clones here, not all; method: immunoSEQ multiplex PCR. The sample lists just under 60,000 clones, around three quarters occurring once. The input for sequencing was peripheral blood, taken from a patient treated with radiotherapy plus ipilimumab. The receptors come from a human donor with non-small cell lung cancer whose response to radiotherapy plus ipilimumab could not be evaluated. Each CDR3 is given with its conserved first and last residue. Each record gives: J gene, clone size, D gene, V gene, CDR3 protein, CDR3 DNA. The D gene is left open where the match is weak. Rows may omit the clone size; those that give it use once, few, many or a size class.

>TRBJ2-1|-|TRBD2|TRBV10-1
CASTPAAGVFNEQFF
TGCGCCAGCACCCCGGCGGCGGGAGTATTCAATGAGCAGTTCTTC
>TRBJ2-7|-|TRBD1|TRBV5-8
CASSFGDRGLYEQYF
TGTGCCAGCAGCTTCGGAGACAGGGGGCTCTACGAGCAGTACTTC
>TRBJ2-7|few|-|TRBV7-3
CASSLGQPYEQYF
TGTGCCAGCAGCTTAGGACAGCCCTACGAGCAGTACTTC
>TRBJ1-2|few|-|TRBV6-5
CASSYSTARSGYTF
TGTGCCAGCAGTTACTCGACAGCGAGGTCAGGCTACACCTTC
>TRBJ1-1|-|-|TRBV7-7
CASSLDRNTEAFF
TGTGCCAGCAGCTTAGACAGGAACACTGAAGCTTTCTTT
>TRBJ2-7|once|TRBD1|TRBV18
CASSPGQGTYEQYF
TGTGCCAGCTCACCGGGACAGGGAACCTACGAGCAGTACTTC
>TRBJ1-2|few|TRBD1|TRBV7-9
CASSLRSGGDIYGYTF
TGTGCCAGCAGCTTAAGGTCAGGGGGCGATATCTATGGCTACACCTTC
>TRBJ2-1|once|TRBD1|TRBV6-1
CASSPDRAGYNEQFF
TGTGCCAGCAGCCCGGACAGGGCTGGATACAATGAGCAGTTCTTC
>TRBJ1-1|-|-|TRBV6-6
CASSHKTVNTEAFF
TGTGCCAGCAGTCACAAGACAGTGAACACTGAAGCTTTCTTT
>TRBJ2-7|-|TRBD1|TRBV28
CASSFFEDRGRVFYEQYF
TGTGCCAGCAGTTTTTTCGAGGACAGGGGGCGAGTCTTCTACGAGCAGTACTTC
>TRBJ2-1|-|TRBD2|TRBV10-1
CASSGLAGGGGDEQFF
TGCGCCAGCAGCGGACTAGCGGGAGGAGGTGGCGATGAGCAGTTCTTC
>TRBJ2-2|-|TRBD1|TRBV28
CASSFGTEYTGELFF
TGTGCCAGCAGTTTCGGGACAGAGTACACCGGGGAGCTGTTTTTT
>TRBJ1-2|-|-|TRBV28
CASSLGTASNYGYTF
TGTGCCAGCAGTTTAGGTACTGCTTCTAACTATGGCTACACCTTC
>TRBJ2-2|-|TRBD1|TRBV7-9
CASSLSTGATNTGELFF
TGTGCCAGCAGCTTATCGACAGGGGCCACGAACACCGGGGAGCTGTTTTTT
>TRBJ2-7|-|-|TRBV5-6
CASLAGLGVREQYF
TGTGCCAGCTTAGCAGGACTTGGAGTTCGGGAGCAGTACTTC
>TRBJ2-3|-|-|TRBV27
CASSSPPTGGRDTQYF
TGTGCCAGCAGTTCTCCACCGACGGGGGGCAGAGATACGCAGTATTTT
>TRBJ1-2|-|TRBD1|TRBV9
CASSPQGVDYGYTF
TGTGCCAGCAGCCCGCAGGGGGTAGACTATGGCTACACCTTC
>TRBJ2-1|-|TRBD1|TRBV11-3
CASSPGTGAGGAYNEQFF
TGTGCCAGCAGCCCAGGTACCGGGGCAGGGGGCGCGTACAATGAGCAGTTCTTC
>TRBJ2-1|once|TRBD1|TRBV12-5
CASVGTGERERYNEQFF
TGTGCTAGTGTTGGGACAGGGGAACGGGAGAGGTACAATGAGCAGTTCTTC
>TRBJ1-2|-|-|TRBV7-9
CASSLTGSYGYTF
TGTGCCAGCAGCCTAACAGGTAGCTATGGCTACACCTTC
>TRBJ2-7|-|TRBD2|TRBV11-2
CASSSTSGGYEQYF
TGTGCCAGCAGCTCGACTAGCGGGGGGTACGAGCAGTACTTC
>TRBJ1-2|few|-|TRBV7-8
CASSSKTGNYGYTF
TGTGCCAGCAGCTCCAAGACGGGAAACTATGGCTACACCTTC
>TRBJ2-3|-|-|TRBV9
CASSVGSSFTDTQYF
TGTGCCAGCAGCGTAGGAAGTAGCTTCACAGATACGCAGTATTTT
>TRBJ2-1|once|-|TRBV5-4
CASRGVNEQFF
TGTGCCAGCAGGGGAGTCAATGAGCAGTTCTTC
>TRBJ1-5|few|TRBD1|TRBV6-6
CASSYSSRGPNQPQHF
TGTGCCAGCAGTTACTCGAGCAGGGGGCCTAATCAGCCCCAGCATTTT
>TRBJ1-1|-|TRBD1|TRBV27
CASRGQGRRNTEAFF
TGTGCCAGCAGGGGACAGGGTCGTAGGAACACTGAAGCTTTCTTT
>TRBJ1-1|-|-|TRBV30
CAWVGGAYTEAFF
TGTGCCTGGGTGGGTGGGGCATACACTGAAGCTTTCTTT
>TRBJ1-6|-|TRBD1|TRBV6-5
CASGNTGASPLHF
TGTGCCAGCGGAAACACAGGGGCCTCACCCCTCCACTTT
>TRBJ1-1|-|-|TRBV9
CASSVAQTSTEAFF
TGTGCCAGCAGCGTAGCACAGACATCGACTGAAGCTTTCTTT
>TRBJ1-6|-|-|TRBV4-1
CASSQETAIYNSPLHF
TGCGCCAGCAGCCAGGAGACAGCAATTTATAATTCACCCCTCCACTTT
>TRBJ2-7|-|TRBD2|TRBV5-1
CASSLTRASGVHEQYF
TGCGCCAGCAGCTTAACTAGGGCTAGCGGGGTCCACGAGCAGTACTTC
>TRBJ2-1|-|TRBD1|TRBV5-1
CASSFSGQQLVTASEQFF
TGCGCCAGCAGCTTTTCGGGACAGCAATTAGTAACCGCCAGCGAGCAGTTCTTC
>TRBJ1-1|few|TRBD1|TRBV29-1
CSAGTGGADTEAFF
TGCAGCGCCGGGACAGGGGGCGCAGACACTGAAGCTTTCTTT
>TRBJ2-2|-|TRBD1|TRBV7-3
CASSLDGTAATGGELFF
TGTGCCAGCAGCTTAGATGGGACAGCCGCAACTGGGGGGGAGCTGTTTTTT
>TRBJ2-7|few|-|TRBV14
CASSQAQVGAWITLYEQYF
TGTGCCAGCAGCCAAGCCCAAGTAGGGGCCTGGATTACCCTCTACGAGCAGTACTTC
>TRBJ2-7|-|-|TRBV11-3
CASSFTRMGLLPRYEQYF
TGTGCCAGCAGCTTTACCCGGATGGGCCTTTTGCCCCGCTACGAGCAGTACTTC
>TRBJ2-1|-|TRBD2|TRBV2
CASSDSGGVLWEQFF
TGTGCCAGCAGTGATAGCGGGGGGGTCCTATGGGAGCAGTTCTTC
>TRBJ2-3|-|-|TRBV5-4
CASSPGLTITDTQYF
TGTGCCAGCAGCCCGGGACTGACCATCACAGATACGCAGTATTTT
>TRBJ1-1|-|TRBD1|TRBV11-1
CASGVDRVNTEAFF
TGTGCCAGCGGGGTGGACAGGGTGAACACTGAAGCTTTCTTT
>TRBJ2-7|-|TRBD1|TRBV29-1
CSVAGQGDEQYF
TGCAGCGTTGCGGGACAGGGAGACGAGCAGTACTTC
>TRBJ2-7|-|TRBD2|TRBV9
CASSVASGEYEQYF
TGTGCCAGCAGCGTCGCTAGCGGGGAATACGAGCAGTACTTC
>TRBJ2-1|-|TRBD1|TRBV27
CASSLGQGIMTPLNEQFF
TGTGCCAGCAGCCTCGGACAGGGGATTATGACACCCCTCAATGAGCAGTTCTTC
>TRBJ2-7|-|TRBD2|TRBV2
CASSEGSASGGYEQYF
TGTGCCAGCAGTGAAGGATCGGCTAGCGGAGGCTACGAGCAGTACTTC
>TRBJ2-7|-|TRBD1|TRBV4-2
CASSQVGDRGYSYEQYF
TGTGCCAGCAGCCAAGTAGGGGACAGGGGGTACTCCTACGAGCAGTACTTC
>TRBJ1-2|-|-|TRBV15
CATSRVSGANYGYTF
TGTGCCACCAGCAGAGTATCAGGGGCTAACTATGGCTACACCTTC
>TRBJ1-5|few|-|TRBV19
CASKRYSNQPQHF
TGTGCCAGTAAGCGCTATAGCAATCAGCCCCAGCATTTT
>TRBJ1-4|-|TRBD1|TRBV6-5
CASIVDRGREKLFF
TGTGCCAGCATTGTGGACAGGGGGCGGGAAAAACTGTTTTTT
>TRBJ2-7|-|-|TRBV18
CASSPSEGYEQYF
TGTGCCAGCTCACCATCAGAGGGATACGAGCAGTACTTC
>TRBJ2-6|-|-|TRBV6-1
CASSESSTGAGANVLTF
TGTGCCAGCAGTGAAAGTTCGACAGGAGCTGGGGCCAACGTCCTGACTTTC
>TRBJ2-7|-|TRBD1|TRBV18
CASSPPQGAYEQYF
TGTGCCAGCTCACCACCTCAGGGGGCCTACGAGCAGTACTTC
>TRBJ1-1|few|TRBD1|TRBV2
CATSDSGQGNAEAFF
TGTGCCACCAGTGACTCGGGACAGGGGAACGCTGAAGCTTTCTTT
>TRBJ2-3|-|-|TRBV5-4
CASSLVSIFSTDTQYF
TGTGCCAGCAGCTTGGTTAGCATATTTAGCACAGATACGCAGTATTTT
>TRBJ2-1|-|-|TRBV9
CASSLPLGTGNNEQFF
TGTGCCAGCAGCCTACCCCTTGGTACGGGGAACAATGAGCAGTTCTTC
>TRBJ2-2|medium-sized|-|TRBV19
CASSISSGGELFF
TGTGCCAGTAGTATTAGTTCCGGCGGGGAGCTGTTTTTT
>TRBJ2-2|-|-|TRBV11-2
CASTDLNTGELFF
TGTGCCAGCACAGACTTGAACACCGGGGAGCTGTTTTTT
>TRBJ1-1|few|-|TRBV18
CASSPIQGGNTEAFF
TGTGCCAGCTCACCCATCCAGGGAGGGAACACTGAAGCTTTCTTT
>TRBJ2-1|-|-|TRBV2
CASTGLPGNEQFF
TGTGCCAGCACCGGCCTCCCGGGCAATGAGCAGTTCTTC